These 17 T cell receptor beta chains were all obtained from the same sample, sequenced in a study of CXCR3-negative and CXCR3-positive naive CD8 T cells. The authors prepared UMI-labeled TRB cDNA libraries by 5' RACE. One entry per CDR3 protein, without DNA, is what TCRdb gives after re-calling the 5' RACE reads. This table lists 45,000 to 65,000 distinct CDR3 sequences. The sample consisted of memory CD8+ T cells from blood. These receptors were collected from a human donor in good health. Some clones in this sample may be carry-over from other donors' samples.

The chain couples TRBV19 to TRBJ2-7; absent DNA, TCRdb's TRBD1 call cannot be checked. The CDR3 is 12 residues long. Germline CDR1 is LNHDA and CDR2 is SQIVND (reference sequence). CDR3: CASTSGESEQYF.

The chain recombines TRBV5-6 with TRBJ2-5; TCRdb gives TRBD2 as the D gene, but with no DNA this cannot be confirmed. Germline CDR1 SGHDT, CDR2 YYEEEE. The CDR3 length is 13 residues. The CDR3: CASSSRGEETQYF.

V is TRBV29-1 and J is TRBJ2-1; the D call of TRBD1 rests on TCRdb alone, since no DNA is present to check it. In germline, CDR1 is SQVTM, CDR2 ANQGSEA. The CDR3 spans 16 residues. The CDR3 sequence: CSVIWSGTYSYNEQFF.

In terms of frequency, this clonotype is medium-sized. V and J are TRBV6-2 or TRBV6-3 and TRBJ2-1; TCRdb gives TRBD1 as the D gene, but with no DNA this cannot be confirmed. Germline lookup yields CDR1 MNHEY and CDR2 SVGEGT. CDR3 length equals 14 residues. The CDR3 region is CASLEGETYNEQFF.

The rearrangement joins TRBV7-8 to TRBJ2-7. This CDR3 has 14 amino acids. The V gene's germline CDR1 is SGHVS and CDR2 FQNEAQ. The CDR3 region is CASSPKVGGDEQYF. The full variable domain, in which reference TRBV7-8 and TRBJ2-7 provide the parts outside the CDR3, is GAGVSQSPRYKVAKRGQDVALRCDPISGHVSLFWYQQALGQGPEFLTYFQNEAQLDKSGLPSDRFFAERPEGSVSTLKIQRTQQEDSAVYLCASSPKVGGDEQYFGPGTRLTVT.

The CDR3 sequence: CASSPGPARGETQYF. The V gene is TRBV28, the J gene TRBJ2-5; the D call of TRBD1 rests on TCRdb alone, since no DNA is present to check it. Germline V gene sequence: CDR1 MDHEN, CDR2 SYDVKM. The CDR3 runs 15 residues.

The CDR3 region is CSARVGPFMNTEAFF. This chain uses TRBV20-1 with TRBJ1-1. Germline V gene data show CDR1 as DFQATT and CDR2 as SNEGSKA (reference sequence). This CDR3 is 15 amino acids long.

The chain carries TRBV12-3 or TRBV12-4 and TRBJ2-1. This CDR3 spans 11 amino acids. The CDR3 reads CASSLYNEQFF.

V usage is TRBV7-8 and J usage is TRBJ2-3. Per the germline V gene, CDR1 is SGHVS and CDR2 is FQNEAQ. The CDR3 has 14 residues. The CDR3 reads CASSLWISTDTQYF.

This chain joins TRBV6-5 and TRBJ2-5; TCRdb proposes TRBD2, but this gene call is untestable without DNA. The CDR3 sequence is 16 residues long. CDR1 is MNHEY, CDR2 SVGAGI, per germline. The CDR3 sequence: CASSGGTSGYQETQYF.

The rearrangement links TRBV4-3 to TRBJ1-1. The germline V gene encodes CDR1 LGHNA and CDR2 YSLEER. The CDR3 contains 14 residues. CDR3 sequence: CASSLNIGNTEAFF.

V gene TRBV29-1 combines with J gene TRBJ1-4. Germline CDR1 reads SQVTM; CDR2 reads ANQGSEA. There are 15 residues in the CDR3. CDR3: CSVYPLGATNEKLFF.

This chain uses TRBV7-2 with TRBJ1-1; TCRdb reports TRBD1, a call that lacks DNA to check it against. The germline gives CDR1 SGHTA, CDR2 FQGNSA. The CDR3 totals 13 residues. CDR3 region: CASRGGRRGSAFF. Full variable domain (rest looked up from reference TRBV7-2 and TRBJ1-1): GAGVSQSPSNKVTEKGKDVELRCDPISGHTALYWYRQSLGQGLEFLIYFQGNSAPDKSGLPSDRFSAERTGGSVSTLTIQRTQQEDSAVYLCASRGGRRGSAFFGQGTRLTVV.

The V gene is TRBV28, the J gene TRBJ1-2; TCRdb returns TRBD1, unconfirmable since there is no DNA. The CDR3 has 12 amino acids. CDR1 is MDHEN and CDR2 is SYDVKM in the germline V gene. The CDR3 sequence: CASSIWDAIYTF.

CDR3 protein: CASSLREYNEQFF. The chain joins TRBV6-6 to TRBJ2-1; TCRdb designates TRBD2, a call that cannot be tested without DNA. Germline loops: CDR1 MNHNY, CDR2 SVGAGI (reference sequence). This CDR3 spans 13 amino acids.

The chain is built from TRBV19 and TRBJ1-2; TCRdb's D call of TRBD1 is untestable without DNA. The germline V gene has CDR1 LNHDA and CDR2 SQIVND (reference sequence). The CDR3 runs 15 residues. The CDR3 protein is CASSNRPWTAYGYTF.

The chain employs TRBV5-1 and TRBJ2-7; TCRdb lists TRBD2, though no DNA is available to test this call. The CDR3 runs to 14 residues. CDR1 and CDR2 from the germline V gene are SGHRS and YFSETQ. The chain's CDR3 is CASSPRDFSYEQYF.